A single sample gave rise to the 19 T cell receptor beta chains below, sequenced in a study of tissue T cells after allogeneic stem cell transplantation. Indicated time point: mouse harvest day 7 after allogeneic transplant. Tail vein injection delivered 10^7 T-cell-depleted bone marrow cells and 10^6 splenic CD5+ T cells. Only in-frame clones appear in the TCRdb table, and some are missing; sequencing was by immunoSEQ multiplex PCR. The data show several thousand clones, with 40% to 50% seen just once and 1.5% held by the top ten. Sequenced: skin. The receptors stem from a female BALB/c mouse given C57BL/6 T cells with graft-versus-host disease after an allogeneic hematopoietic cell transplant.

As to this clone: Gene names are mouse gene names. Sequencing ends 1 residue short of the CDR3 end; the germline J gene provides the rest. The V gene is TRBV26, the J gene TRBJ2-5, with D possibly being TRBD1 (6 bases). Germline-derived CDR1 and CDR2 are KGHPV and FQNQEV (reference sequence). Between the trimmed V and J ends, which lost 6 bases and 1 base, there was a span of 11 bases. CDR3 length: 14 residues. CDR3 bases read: TGTGCCAGCAGCCCTGGACAGTACCAAGACACCCAGTAC. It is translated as CASSPGQYQDTQY. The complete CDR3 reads CASSPGQYQDTQYF.

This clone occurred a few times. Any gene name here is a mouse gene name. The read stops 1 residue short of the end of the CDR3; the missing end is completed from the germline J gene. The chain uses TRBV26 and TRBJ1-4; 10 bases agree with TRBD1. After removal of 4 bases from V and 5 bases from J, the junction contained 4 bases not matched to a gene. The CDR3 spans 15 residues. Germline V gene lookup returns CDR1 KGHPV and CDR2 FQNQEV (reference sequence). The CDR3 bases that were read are TGTGCCAGCAGTCCTCCGGGACAGGGGAACGAAAGATTATTT. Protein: CASSPPGQGNERLF. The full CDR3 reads CASSPPGQGNERLFF.

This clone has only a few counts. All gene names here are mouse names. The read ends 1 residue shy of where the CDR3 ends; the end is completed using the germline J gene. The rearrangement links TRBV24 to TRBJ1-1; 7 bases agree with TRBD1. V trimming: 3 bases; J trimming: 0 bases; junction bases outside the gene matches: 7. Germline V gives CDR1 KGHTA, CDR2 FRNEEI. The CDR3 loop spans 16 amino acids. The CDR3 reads CASSLDDRAANTEVFF. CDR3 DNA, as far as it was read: TGTGCCAGCAGTCTCGATGACAGGGCAGCAAACACAGAAGTCTTC.

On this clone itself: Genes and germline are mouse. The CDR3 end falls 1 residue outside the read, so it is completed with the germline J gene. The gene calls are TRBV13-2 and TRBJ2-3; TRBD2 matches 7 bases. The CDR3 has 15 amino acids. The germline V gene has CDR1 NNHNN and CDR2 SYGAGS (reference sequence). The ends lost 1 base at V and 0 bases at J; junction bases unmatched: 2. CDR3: CASGDPGGSAETLYF. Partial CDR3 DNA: TGTGCCAGCGGTGATCCTGGGGGTAGTGCAGAAACGCTGTAT.

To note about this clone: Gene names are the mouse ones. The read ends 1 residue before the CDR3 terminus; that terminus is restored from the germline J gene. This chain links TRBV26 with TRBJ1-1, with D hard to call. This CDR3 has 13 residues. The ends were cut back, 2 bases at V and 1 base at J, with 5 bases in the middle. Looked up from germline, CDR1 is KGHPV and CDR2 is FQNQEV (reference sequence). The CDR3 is CASSLPGNTEVFF. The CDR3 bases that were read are TGTGCCAGCAGTCTGCCAGGGAACACAGAAGTCTTC.

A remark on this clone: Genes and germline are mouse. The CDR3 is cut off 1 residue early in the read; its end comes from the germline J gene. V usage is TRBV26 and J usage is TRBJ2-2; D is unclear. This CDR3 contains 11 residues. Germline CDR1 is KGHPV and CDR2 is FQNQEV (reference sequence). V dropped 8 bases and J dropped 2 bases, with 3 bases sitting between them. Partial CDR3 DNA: TGTGCCAGCGACAACACCGGGCAGCTCTAC. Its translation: CASDNTGQLY. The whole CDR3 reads CASDNTGQLYF.

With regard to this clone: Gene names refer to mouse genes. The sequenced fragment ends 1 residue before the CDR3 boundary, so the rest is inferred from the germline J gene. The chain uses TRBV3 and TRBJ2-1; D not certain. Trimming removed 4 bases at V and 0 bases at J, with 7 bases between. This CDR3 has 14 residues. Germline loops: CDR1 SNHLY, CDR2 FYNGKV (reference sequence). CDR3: CASSSRPNYAEQFF. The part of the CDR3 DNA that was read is TGTGCCAGCAGCTCCCGGCCTAACTATGCTGAGCAGTTC.

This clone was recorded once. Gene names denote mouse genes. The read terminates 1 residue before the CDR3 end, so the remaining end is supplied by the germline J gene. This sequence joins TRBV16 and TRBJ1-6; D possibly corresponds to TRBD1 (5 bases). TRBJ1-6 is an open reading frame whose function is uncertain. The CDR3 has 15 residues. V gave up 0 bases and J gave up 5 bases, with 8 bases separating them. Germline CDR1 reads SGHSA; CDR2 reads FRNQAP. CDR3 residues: CASSLEGLDNSPLYF. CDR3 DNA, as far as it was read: TGTGCAAGCAGCTTAGAGGGGCTGGATAATTCGCCCCTCTAC.

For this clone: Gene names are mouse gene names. The CDR3 bases that were read are TGTGCCAGCAGCCCGGGACAGGGGGATAATTCGCCCCTCTAC. Amino acid sequence: CASSPGQGDNSPLY. The whole CDR3 protein is CASSPGQGDNSPLYF. The V and J genes are TRBV26 and TRBJ1-6, with TRBD1 matching over 11 bases. The missing CDR3 end, 1 residue past where the read stops, is filled in from the germline J gene. TRBJ1-6 carries the ORF label, with uncertain function. V was pared by 6 bases and J by 5 bases, with 3 bases of the junction left unmatched. Germline V CDR1 and CDR2: KGHPV, FQNQEV (reference sequence). The CDR3 covers 15 residues.

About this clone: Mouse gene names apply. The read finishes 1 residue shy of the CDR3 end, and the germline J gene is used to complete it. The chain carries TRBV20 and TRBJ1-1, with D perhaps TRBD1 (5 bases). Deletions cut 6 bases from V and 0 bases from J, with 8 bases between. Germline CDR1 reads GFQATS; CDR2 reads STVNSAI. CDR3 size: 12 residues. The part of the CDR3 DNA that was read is TGTGGTGCGAGGACAACAAACACAGAAGTCTTC. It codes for CGARTTNTEVF. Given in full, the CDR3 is CGARTTNTEVFF.

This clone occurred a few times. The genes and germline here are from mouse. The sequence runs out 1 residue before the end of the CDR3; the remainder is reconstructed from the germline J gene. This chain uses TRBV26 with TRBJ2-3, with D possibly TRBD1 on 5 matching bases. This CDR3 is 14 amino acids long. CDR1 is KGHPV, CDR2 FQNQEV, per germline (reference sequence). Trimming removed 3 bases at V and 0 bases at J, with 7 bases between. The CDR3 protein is CASSLDSSAETLYF. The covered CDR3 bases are TGTGCCAGCAGTCTCGACAGTAGTGCAGAAACGCTGTAT.

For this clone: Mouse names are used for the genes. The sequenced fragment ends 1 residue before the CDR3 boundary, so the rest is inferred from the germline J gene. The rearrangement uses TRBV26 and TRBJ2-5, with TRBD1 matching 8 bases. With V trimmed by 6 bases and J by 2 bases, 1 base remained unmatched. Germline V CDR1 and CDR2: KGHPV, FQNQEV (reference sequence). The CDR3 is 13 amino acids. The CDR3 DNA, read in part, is TGTGCCAGCAGCGACAGGGGCCAAGACACCCAGTAC. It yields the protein CASSDRGQDTQY. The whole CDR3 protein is CASSDRGQDTQYF. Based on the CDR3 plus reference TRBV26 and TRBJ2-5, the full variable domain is NSKVIQTPRYLVKGQGQKAKMRCIPEKGHPVVFWYQQNKNNEFKFLINFQNQEVLQQIDMTEKRFSAECPSNSPCSLEIQSSEAGDSALYLCASSDRGQDTQYFGPGTRLLVL.

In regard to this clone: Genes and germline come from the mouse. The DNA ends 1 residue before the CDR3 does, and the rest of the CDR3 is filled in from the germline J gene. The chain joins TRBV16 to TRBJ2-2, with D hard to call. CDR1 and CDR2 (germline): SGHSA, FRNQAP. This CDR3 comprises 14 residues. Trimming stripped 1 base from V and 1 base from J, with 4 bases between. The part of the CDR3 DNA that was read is TGTGCAAGCAGCTTAGCTGAAAACACCGGGCAGCTCTAC. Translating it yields CASSLAENTGQLY. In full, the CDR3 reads CASSLAENTGQLYF. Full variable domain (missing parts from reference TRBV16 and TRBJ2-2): NAGVIQTPRHKVTGKGQEATLWCEPISGHSAVFWYRQTIVQGLEFLTYFRNQAPIDDSGMPKERFSAQMPNQSHSTLKIQSTQPQDSAVYLCASSLAENTGQLYFGEGSKLTVL.

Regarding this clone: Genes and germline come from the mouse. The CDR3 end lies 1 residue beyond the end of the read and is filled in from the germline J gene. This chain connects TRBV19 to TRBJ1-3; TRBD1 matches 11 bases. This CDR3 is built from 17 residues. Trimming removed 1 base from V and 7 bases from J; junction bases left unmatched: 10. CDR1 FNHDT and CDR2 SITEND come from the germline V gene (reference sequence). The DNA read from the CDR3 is TGTGCCAGCAGTATAAGAGAGAGGACAGGGGGCAGGAATACGCTCTAT. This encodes CASSIRERTGGRNTLY. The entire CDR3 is CASSIRERTGGRNTLYF.

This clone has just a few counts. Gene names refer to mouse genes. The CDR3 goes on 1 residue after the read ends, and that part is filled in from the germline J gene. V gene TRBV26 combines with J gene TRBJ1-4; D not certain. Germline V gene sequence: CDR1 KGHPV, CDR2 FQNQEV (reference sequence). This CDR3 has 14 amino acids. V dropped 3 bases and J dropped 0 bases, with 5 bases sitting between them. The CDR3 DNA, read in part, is TGTGCCAGCAGTCTAGGGTTTTCCAACGAAAGATTATTT. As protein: CASSLGFSNERLF. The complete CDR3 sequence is CASSLGFSNERLFF.

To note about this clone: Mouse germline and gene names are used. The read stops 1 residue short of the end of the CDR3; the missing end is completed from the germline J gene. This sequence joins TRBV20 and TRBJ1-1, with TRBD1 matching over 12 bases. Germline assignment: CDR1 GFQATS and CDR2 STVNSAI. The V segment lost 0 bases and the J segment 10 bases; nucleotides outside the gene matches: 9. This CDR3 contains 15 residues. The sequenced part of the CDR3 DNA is TGTGGTGCTAGGGATCCGGGACAGGGGGCAACGGGAGTCTTC. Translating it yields CGARDPGQGATGVF. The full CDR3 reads CGARDPGQGATGVFF.

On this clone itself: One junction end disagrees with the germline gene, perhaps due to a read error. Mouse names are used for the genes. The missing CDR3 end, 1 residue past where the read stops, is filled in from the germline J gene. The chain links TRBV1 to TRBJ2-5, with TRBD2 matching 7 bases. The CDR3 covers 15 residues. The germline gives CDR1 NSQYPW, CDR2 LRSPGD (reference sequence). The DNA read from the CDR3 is TGCACCTGCAGAGCAGCCGGTGGGGGGACCACCCCCCAGTAC. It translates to CTCRAAGGGTTPQY. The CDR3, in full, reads CTCRAAGGGTTPQYF.

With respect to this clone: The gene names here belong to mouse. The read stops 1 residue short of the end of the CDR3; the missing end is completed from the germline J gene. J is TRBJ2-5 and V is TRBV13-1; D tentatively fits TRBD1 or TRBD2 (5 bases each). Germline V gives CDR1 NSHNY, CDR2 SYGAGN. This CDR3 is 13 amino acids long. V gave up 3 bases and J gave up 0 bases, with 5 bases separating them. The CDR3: CASSGGNQDTQYF. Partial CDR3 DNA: TGTGCCAGCAGTGGGGGGAACCAAGACACCCAGTAC.

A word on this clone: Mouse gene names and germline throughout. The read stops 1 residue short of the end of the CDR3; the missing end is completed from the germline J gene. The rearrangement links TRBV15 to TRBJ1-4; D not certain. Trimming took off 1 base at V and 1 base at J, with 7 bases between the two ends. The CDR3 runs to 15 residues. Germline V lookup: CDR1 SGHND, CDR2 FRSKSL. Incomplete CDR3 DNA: TGTGCCAGCAGTTTAGGACAATCTTCCAACGAAAGATTATTT. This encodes CASSLGQSSNERLF. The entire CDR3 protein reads CASSLGQSSNERLFF.